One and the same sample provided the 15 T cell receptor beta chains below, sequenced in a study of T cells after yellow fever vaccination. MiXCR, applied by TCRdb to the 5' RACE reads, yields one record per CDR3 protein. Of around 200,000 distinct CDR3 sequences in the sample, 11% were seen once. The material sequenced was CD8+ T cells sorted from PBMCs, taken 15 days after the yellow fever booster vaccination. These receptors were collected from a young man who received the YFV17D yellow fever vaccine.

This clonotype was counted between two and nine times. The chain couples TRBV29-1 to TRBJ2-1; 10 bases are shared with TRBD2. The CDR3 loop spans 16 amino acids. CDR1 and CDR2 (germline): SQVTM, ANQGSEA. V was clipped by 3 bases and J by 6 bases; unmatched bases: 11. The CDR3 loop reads CSVDLVAGGFSNEQFF. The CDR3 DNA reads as TGCAGCGTTGATCTAGTAGCGGGGGGTTTCTCCAATGAGCAGTTCTTC.

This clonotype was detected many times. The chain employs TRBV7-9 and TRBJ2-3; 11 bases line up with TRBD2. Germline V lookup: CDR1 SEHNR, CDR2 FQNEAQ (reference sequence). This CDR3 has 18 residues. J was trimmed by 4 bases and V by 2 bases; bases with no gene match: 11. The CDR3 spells CASSLRGSGGASADTQYF. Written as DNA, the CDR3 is TGTGCCAGCAGCTTAAGGGGTAGCGGGGGGGCCAGCGCAGATACGCAGTATTTT.

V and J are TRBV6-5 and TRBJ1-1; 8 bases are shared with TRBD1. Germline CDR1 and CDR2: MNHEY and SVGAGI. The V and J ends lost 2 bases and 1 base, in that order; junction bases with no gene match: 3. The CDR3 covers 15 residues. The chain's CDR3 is CASSYGTGRNTEAFF. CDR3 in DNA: TGTGCCAGCAGTTACGGGACAGGAAGGAACACTGAAGCTTTCTTT.

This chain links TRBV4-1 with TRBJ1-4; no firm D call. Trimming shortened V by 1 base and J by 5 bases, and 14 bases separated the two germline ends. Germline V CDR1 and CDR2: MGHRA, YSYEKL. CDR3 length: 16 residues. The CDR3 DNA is TGCGCCAGCAGCCAAGGCATAGCGTCTTACAATGAAAAACTGTTTTTT. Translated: CASSQGIASYNEKLFF.

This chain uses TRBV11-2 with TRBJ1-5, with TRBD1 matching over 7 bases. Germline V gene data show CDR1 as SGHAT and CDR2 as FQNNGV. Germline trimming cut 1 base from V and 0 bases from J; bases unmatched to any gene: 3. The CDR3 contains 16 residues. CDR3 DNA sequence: TGTGCCAGCAGCTTAGCTGGGACAGTTAGCAATCAGCCCCAGCATTTT. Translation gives CASSLAGTVSNQPQHF.

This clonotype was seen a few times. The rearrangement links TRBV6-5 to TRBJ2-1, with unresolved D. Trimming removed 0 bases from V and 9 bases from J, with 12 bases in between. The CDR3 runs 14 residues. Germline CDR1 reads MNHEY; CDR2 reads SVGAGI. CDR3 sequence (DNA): TGTGCCAGCAGTTACTCCTCCGGACGGGCTGAGCAGTTCTTC. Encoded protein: CASSYSSGRAEQFF.

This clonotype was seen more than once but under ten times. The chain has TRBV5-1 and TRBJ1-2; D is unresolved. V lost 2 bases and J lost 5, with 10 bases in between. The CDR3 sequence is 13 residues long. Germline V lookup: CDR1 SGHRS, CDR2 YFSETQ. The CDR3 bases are TGCGCCAGCAGCTTAGCCGATGTTTATGGCTACACCTTC. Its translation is CASSLADVYGYTF.

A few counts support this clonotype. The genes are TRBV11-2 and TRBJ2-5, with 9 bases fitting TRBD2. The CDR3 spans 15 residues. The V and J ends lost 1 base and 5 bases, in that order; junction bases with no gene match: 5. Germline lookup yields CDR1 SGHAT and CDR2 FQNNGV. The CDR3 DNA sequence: TGTGCCAGCAGCTTAGTAGCGGGGGCCGGGGAGACCCAGTACTTC. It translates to CASSLVAGAGETQYF.

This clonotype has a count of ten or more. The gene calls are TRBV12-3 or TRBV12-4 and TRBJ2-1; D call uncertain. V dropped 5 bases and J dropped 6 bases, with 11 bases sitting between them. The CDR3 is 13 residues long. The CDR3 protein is CASSLLNSNEQFF. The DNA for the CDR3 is TGTGCCAGCAGTCTCCTCAACTCCAATGAGCAGTTCTTC.

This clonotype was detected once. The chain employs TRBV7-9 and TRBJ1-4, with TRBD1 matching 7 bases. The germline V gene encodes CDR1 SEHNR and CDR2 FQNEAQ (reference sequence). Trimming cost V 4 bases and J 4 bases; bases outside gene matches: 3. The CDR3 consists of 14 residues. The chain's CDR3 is CASSSRQGNEKLFF. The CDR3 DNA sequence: TGTGCCAGCAGCTCTCGACAGGGTAATGAAAAACTGTTTTTT.

The CDR3 loop reads CASSYPSLPGQGYAGELFF. The CDR3 nucleotides read TGTGCCAGCAGTTACCCCTCCCTCCCGGGACAGGGTTACGCCGGGGAGCTGTTTTTT. The chain joins TRBV6-2 or TRBV6-3 to TRBJ2-2, with TRBD1 matching 9 bases. Per the germline V gene, CDR1 is MNHEY and CDR2 is SVGEGT. The CDR3 sequence is 19 residues long. J lost 6 bases, V lost 2 bases, and 16 bases had no gene match.

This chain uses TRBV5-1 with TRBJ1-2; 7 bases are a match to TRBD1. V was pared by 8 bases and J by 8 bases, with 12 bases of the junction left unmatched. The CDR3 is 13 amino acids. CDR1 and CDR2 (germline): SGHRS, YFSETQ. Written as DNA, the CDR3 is TGCGCCAGTTGGAACAGGGGTCAGGGAGGCTACACCTTC. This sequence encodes CASWNRGQGGYTF.

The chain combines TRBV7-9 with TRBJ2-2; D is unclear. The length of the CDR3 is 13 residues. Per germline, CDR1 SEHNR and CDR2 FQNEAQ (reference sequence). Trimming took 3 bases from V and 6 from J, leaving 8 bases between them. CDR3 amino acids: CASSLAGAGELFF. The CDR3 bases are TGTGCCAGCAGCTTGGCTGGGGCCGGGGAGCTGTTTTTT.

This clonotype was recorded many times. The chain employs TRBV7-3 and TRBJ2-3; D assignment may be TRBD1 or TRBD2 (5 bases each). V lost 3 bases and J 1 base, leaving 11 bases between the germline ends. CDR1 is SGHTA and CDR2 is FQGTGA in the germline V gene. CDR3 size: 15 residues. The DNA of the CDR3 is TGTGCCAGCAGCTTTGGGGCGGGTCGCACAGATACGCAGTATTTT. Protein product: CASSFGAGRTDTQYF.

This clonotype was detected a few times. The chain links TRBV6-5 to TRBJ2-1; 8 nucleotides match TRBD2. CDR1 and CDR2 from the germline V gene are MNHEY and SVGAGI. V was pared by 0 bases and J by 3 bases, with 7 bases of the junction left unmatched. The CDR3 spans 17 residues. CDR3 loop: CASSYSPAGGLYNEQFF. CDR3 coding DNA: TGTGCCAGCAGTTACTCCCCTGCGGGGGGCCTCTACAATGAGCAGTTCTTC.